Listed below are T cell receptor beta chains from one sample, sequenced in a study of cytomegalovirus exposure and HLA in healthy donors. Clones were read by immunoSEQ multiplex PCR, and TCRdb kept only the in-frame ones, dropping some. The sample lists around 150,000 clones; roughly two thirds were seen once. Specimen: PBMCs. These receptors originate from a woman aged 30 to 39 in good health and CMV-seronegative. CDR3s include the opening cysteine and the closing phenylalanine or tryptophan. Each record gives: D gene, J gene, V gene, CDR3 protein. A D gene is named only where the DNA matches it firmly.

NA | TRBJ1-6 | TRBV9 | CASSVNIVNSPLHF
TRBD2 | TRBJ2-2 | TRBV7-6 | CASSSSLIAGGAGELFF
NA | TRBJ2-1 | TRBV6-1 | CASSEIGGGSYNEQFF
NA | TRBJ2-4 | TRBV2 | CASSRGGPKNIQYF
TRBD1 | TRBJ1-5 | TRBV27 | CATGTGFEPQHF
TRBD1 | TRBJ2-7 | TRBV30 | CAWDPGQSYEQYF
TRBD2 | TRBJ2-1 | TRBV5-1 | CASSPRTSGPGSTEQFF
NA | TRBJ1-6 | TRBV10-3 | CAISPQPSSYNSPLHF
NA | TRBJ1-1 | TRBV7-9 | CASSLALTGTNTEAFF
TRBD2 | TRBJ2-3 | TRBV7-9 | CASSAGLAGGPTDTQYF
TRBD2 | TRBJ2-2 | TRBV11-2 | CATLAVRTGELFF
TRBD1 | TRBJ1-1 | TRBV6-1 | CASKDRGVLNVQAFF
TRBD1 | TRBJ2-5 | TRBV19 | CASTPGGQGKETQYF